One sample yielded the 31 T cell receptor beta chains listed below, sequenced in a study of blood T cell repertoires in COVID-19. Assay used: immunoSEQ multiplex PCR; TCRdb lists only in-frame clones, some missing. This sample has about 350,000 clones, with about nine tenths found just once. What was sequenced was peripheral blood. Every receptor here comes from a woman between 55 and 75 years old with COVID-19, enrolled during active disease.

This CDR3 is CASSVEGHPIINTGELFF. CDR3 sequence (DNA): TGTGCCAGCAGCGTAGAGGGACACCCTATTATTAACACCGGGGAGCTGTTTTTT. The chain combines TRBV9 with TRBJ2-2, with D possibly matching TRBD1 (6 bases). CDR1 and CDR2 from the germline V gene are SGDLS and YYNGEE. Deletions cut 0 bases from V and 2 bases from J, with 17 bases between. The CDR3 contains 18 residues.

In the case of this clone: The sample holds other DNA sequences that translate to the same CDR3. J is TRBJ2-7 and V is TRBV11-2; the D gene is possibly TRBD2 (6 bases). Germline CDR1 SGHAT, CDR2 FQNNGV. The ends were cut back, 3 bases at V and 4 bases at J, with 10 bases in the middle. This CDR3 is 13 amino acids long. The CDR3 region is CASSFPGVYEQYF. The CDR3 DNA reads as TGTGCCAGCAGCTTCCCGGGGGTGTACGAGCAGTACTTC.

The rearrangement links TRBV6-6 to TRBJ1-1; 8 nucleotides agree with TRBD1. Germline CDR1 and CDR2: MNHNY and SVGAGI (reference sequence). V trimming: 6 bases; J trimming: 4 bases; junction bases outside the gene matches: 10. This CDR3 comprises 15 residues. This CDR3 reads CASSMTQGAGTEAFF. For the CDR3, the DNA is TGTGCCAGCAGCATGACTCAGGGGGCGGGCACTGAAGCTTTCTTT.

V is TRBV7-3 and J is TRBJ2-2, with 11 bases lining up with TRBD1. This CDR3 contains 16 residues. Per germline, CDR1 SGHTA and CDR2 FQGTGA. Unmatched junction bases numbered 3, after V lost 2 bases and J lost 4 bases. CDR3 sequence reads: CASSLLGTGGTGELFF. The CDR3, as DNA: TGTGCCAGCAGCTTATTGGGGACAGGGGGCACCGGGGAGCTGTTTTTT.

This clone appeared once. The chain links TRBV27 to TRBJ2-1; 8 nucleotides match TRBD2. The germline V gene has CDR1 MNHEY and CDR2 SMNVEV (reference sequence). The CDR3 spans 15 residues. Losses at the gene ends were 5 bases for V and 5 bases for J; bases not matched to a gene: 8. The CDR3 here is CASSPRGLGDNEQFF. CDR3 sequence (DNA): TGTGCCAGCAGTCCCCGGGGACTAGGAGACAATGAGCAGTTCTTC.

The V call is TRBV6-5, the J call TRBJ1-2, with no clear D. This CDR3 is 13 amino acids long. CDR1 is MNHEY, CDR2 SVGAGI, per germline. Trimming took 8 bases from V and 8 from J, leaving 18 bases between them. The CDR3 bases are TGTGCCAGCGAGGGATTATCTGGGCGAGGCTACACCTTC. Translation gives CASEGLSGRGYTF.

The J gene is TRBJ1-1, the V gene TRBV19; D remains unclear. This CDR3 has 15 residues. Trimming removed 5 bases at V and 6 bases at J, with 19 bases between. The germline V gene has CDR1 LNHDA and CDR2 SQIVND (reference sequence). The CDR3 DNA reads TGTGCCAGTAGTTTAGCTCCACGGTCTCCCGCTGAAGCTTTCTTT. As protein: CASSLAPRSPAEAFF.

The chain's CDR3 is CASTGGTSGDFNEQFF. The CDR3, as DNA: TGTGCCAGCACCGGGGGGACTAGCGGGGACTTCAATGAGCAGTTCTTC. The rearrangement links TRBV5-6 to TRBJ2-1; 13 positions agree with TRBD2. The junction had 9 bases not matched to a gene; V was cut back by 6 bases and J by 6 bases. CDR3 length: 16 residues. Germline loops: CDR1 SGHDT, CDR2 YYEEEE.

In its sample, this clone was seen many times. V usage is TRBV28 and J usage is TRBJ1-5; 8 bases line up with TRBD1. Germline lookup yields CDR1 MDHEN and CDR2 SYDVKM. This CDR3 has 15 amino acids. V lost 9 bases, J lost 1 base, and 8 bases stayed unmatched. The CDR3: CASTGGGMSNQPQHF. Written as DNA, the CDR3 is TGTGCCAGTACAGGGGGAGGAATGAGCAATCAGCCCCAGCATTTT.

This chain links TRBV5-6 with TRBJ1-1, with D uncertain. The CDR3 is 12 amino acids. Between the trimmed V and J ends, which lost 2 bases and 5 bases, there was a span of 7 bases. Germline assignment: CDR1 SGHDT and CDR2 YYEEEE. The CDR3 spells CASSLTGTEAFF. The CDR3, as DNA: TGTGCCAGCAGCTTAACGGGGACTGAAGCTTTCTTT. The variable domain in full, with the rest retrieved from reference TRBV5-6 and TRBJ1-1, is DAGVTQSPTHLIKTRGQQVTLRCSPKSGHDTVSWYQQALGQGPQFIFQYYEEEERQRGNFPDRFSGHQFPNYSSELNVNALLLGDSALYLCASSLTGTEAFFGQGTRLTVV.

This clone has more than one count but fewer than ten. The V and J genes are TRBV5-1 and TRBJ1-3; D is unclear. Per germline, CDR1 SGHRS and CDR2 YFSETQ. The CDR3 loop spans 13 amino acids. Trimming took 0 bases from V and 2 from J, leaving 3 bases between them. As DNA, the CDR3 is TGCGCCAGCAGCTTGGCTCCTGGAAACACCATATATTTT. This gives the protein CASSLAPGNTIYF.

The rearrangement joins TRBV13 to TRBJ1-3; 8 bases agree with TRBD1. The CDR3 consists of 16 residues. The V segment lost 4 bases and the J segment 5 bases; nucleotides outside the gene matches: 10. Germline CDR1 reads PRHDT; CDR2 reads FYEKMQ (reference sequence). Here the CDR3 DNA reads TGTGCCAGCAGCTACGGAACGGGACAGGCGAGAAACACCATATATTTT. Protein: CASSYGTGQARNTIYF.

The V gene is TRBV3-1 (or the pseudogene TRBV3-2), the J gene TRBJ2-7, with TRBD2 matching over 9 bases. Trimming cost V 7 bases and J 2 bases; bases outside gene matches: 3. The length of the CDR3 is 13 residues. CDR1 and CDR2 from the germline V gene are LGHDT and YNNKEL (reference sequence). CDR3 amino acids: CASTLAGTYEQYF. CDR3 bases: TGTGCCAGCACCCTAGCGGGGACCTACGAGCAGTACTTC.

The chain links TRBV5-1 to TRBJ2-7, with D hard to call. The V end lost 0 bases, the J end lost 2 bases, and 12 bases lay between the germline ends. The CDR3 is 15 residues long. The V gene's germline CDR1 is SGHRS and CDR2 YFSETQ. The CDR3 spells CASSLGLDRTYEQYF. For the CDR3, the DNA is TGCGCCAGCAGCTTGGGGCTTGATCGAACCTACGAGCAGTACTTC.

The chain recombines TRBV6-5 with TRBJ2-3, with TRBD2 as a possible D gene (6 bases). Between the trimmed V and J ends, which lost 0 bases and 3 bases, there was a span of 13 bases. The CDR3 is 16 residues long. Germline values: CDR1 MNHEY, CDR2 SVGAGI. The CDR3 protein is CASSYSRLTRTDTQYF. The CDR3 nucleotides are TGTGCCAGCAGTTACTCACGACTGACTAGGACAGATACGCAGTATTTT.

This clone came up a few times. CDR3 nucleotide sequence: TGTGCCTGGAGTCCCACCCGGAGCACTGAAGCTTTCTTT. It codes for CAWSPTRSTEAFF. The chain recombines TRBV30 with TRBJ1-1; D gene unclear. V lost 2 bases to trimming and J lost 4 bases, with 11 bases between them. CDR3 length: 13 residues. CDR1 GTSNPN and CDR2 SVGIG come from the germline V gene (reference sequence).

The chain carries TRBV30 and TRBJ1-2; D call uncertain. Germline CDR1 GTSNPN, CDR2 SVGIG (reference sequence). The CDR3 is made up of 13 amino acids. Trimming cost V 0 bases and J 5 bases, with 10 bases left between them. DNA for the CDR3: TGTGCCTGGAGTGTTGGAGAGTTGTATGGCTACACCTTC. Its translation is CAWSVGELYGYTF.

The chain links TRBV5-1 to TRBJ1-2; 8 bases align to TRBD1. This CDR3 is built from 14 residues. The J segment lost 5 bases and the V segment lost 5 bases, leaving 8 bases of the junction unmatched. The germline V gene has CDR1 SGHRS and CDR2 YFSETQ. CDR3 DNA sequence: TGCGCCAGCAGTGACCAGGGGGCGAGATATGGCTACACCTTC. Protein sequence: CASSDQGARYGYTF.

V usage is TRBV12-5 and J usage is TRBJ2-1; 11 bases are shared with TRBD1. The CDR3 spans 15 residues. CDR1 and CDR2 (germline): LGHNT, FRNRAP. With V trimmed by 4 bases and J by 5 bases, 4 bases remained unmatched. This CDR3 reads CASGYTGQGDNEQFF. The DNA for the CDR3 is TGTGCTAGTGGTTATACGGGACAGGGGGACAATGAGCAGTTCTTC.

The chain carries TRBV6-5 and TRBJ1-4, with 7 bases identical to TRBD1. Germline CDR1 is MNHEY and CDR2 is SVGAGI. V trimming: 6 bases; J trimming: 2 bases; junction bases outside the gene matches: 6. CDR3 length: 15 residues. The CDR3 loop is CASRRTGDTNEKLFF. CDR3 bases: TGTGCCAGCAGGCGGACAGGCGATACTAATGAAAAACTGTTTTTT.

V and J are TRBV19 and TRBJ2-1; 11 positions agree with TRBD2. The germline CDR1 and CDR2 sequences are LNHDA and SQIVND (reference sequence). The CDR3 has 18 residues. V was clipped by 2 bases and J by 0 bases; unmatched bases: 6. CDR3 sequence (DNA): TGTGCCAGTAGTATAAGACTAGCGGGACAGATCTCCTACAATGAGCAGTTCTTC. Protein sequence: CASSIRLAGQISYNEQFF. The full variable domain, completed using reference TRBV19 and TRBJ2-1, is DGGITQSPKYLFRKEGQNVTLSCEQNLNHDAMYWYRQDPGQGLRLIYYSQIVNDFQKGDIAEGYSVSREKKESFPLTVTSAQKNPTAFYLCASSIRLAGQISYNEQFFGPGTRLTVL.

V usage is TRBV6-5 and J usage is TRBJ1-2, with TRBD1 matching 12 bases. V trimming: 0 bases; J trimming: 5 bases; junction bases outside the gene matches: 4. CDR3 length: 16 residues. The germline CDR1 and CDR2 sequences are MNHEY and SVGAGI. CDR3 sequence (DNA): TGTGCCAGCAGTTACTCGGGACAGGGGGCTTTTTATGGCTACACCTTC. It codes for CASSYSGQGAFYGYTF.

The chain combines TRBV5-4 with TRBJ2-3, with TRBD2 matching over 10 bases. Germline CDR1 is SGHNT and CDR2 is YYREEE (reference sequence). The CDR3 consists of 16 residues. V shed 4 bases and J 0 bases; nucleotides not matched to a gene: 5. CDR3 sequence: CASSPGLARSTDTQYF. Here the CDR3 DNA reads TGTGCCAGCAGCCCGGGACTAGCGCGGAGCACAGATACGCAGTATTTT.

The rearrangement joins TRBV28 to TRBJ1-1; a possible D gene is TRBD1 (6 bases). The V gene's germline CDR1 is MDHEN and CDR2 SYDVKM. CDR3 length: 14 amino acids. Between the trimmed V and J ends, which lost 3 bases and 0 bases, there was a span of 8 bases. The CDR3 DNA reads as TGTGCCAGCAGTTTGGGACAAATGAACACTGAAGCTTTCTTT. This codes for CASSLGQMNTEAFF.

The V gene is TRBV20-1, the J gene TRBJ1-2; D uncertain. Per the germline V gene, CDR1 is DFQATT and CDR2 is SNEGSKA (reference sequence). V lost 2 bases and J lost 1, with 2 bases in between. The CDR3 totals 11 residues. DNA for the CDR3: TGCAGTGCTAGATATAACTATGGCTACACCTTC. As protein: CSARYNYGYTF.

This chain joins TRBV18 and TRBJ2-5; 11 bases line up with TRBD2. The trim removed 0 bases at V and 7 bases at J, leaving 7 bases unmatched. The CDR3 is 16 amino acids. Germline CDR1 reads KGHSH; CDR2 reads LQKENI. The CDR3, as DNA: TGTGCCAGCTCACCACCGCGGCTAGCGGGGGGTGTGACCCAGTACTTC. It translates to CASSPPRLAGGVTQYF.

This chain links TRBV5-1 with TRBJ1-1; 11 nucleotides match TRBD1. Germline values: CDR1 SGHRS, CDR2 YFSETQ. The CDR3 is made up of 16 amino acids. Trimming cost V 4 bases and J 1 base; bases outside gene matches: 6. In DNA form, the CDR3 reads TGCGCCAGCAGCCCCGGACAGGGGGCACAGAACACTGAAGCTTTCTTT. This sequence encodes CASSPGQGAQNTEAFF.

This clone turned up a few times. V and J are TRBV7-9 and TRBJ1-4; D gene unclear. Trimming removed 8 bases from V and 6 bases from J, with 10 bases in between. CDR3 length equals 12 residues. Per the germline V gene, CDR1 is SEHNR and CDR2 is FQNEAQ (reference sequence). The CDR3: CASGEVDEKLFF. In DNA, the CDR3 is TGTGCCAGCGGGGAGGTTGATGAAAAACTGTTTTTT.

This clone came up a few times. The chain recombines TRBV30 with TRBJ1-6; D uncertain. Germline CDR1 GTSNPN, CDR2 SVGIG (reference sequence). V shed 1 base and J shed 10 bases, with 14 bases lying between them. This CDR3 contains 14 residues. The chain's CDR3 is CAWSAVIPRSPLHF. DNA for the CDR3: TGTGCCTGGAGTGCCGTCATCCCTCGGTCACCCCTCCACTTT.

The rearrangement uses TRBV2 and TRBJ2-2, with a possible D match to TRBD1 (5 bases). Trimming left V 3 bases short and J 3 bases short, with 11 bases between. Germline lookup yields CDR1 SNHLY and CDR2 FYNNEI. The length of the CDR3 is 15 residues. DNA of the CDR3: TGTGCCAGCAGTGATGTGGAAGGGGACACCGGGGAGCTGTTTTTT. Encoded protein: CASSDVEGDTGELFF.

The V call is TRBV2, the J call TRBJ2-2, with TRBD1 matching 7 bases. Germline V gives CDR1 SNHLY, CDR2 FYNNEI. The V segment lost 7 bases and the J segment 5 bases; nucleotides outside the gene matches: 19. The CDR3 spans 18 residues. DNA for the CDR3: TGTGCCAGCACCTCCGGGCTGCTTGGCAGGGGGAGAACCGGGGAGCTGTTTTTT. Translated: CASTSGLLGRGRTGELFF.